This paragraph covers one T cell receptor beta chain sequence. This CDR3 region has 11 residues. Germline V gene lookup returns CDR1 SNHLY and CDR2 FYNNEI. The germline V and J ends were trimmed by 8 bases and 1 base, with 3 bases remaining between them. The record originates from a study of OX40 agonist ivuxolimab in advanced cancers. This table comes from immunoSEQ multiplex PCR, and its TCRdb copy is limited to in-frame clones, with some not included. The repertoire has tens of thousands of clones, about nine tenths of them found once; the top ten carry under 3.5%. Sample: CD4+ or CD8+ T cells sorted from blood, taken in a trial of the OX40 agonist ivuxolimab. The sequence was collected from an adult with an advanced solid tumor such as melanoma, head and neck, liver or kidney cancer. V gene TRBV2 combines with J gene TRBJ1-5; no clear D gene. The CDR3 is CASGSNQPQHF. CDR3 nucleotide sequence: TGTGCCAGCGGGAGCAATCAGCCCCAGCATTTT.